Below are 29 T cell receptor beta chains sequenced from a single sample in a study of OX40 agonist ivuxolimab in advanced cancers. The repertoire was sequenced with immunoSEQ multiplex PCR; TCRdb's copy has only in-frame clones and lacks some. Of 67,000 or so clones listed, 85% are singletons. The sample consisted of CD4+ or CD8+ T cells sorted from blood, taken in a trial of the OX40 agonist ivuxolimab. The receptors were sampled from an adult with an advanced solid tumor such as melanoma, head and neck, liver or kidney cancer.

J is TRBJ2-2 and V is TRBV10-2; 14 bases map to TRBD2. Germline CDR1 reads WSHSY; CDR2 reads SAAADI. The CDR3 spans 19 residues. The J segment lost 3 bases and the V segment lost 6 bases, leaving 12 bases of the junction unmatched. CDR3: CASSVTSGRDYRDTGELFF. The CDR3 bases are TGCGCCAGCAGCGTGACTAGCGGGAGGGATTATAGGGACACCGGGGAGCTGTTTTTT.

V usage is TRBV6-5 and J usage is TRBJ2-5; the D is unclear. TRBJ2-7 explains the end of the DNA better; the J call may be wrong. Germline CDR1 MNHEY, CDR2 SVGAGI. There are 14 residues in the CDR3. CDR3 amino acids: CASTNPRPPGEQYF. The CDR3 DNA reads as TGTGCCAGCACCAACCCCCGGCCACCGGGCGAGCAGTACTTC.

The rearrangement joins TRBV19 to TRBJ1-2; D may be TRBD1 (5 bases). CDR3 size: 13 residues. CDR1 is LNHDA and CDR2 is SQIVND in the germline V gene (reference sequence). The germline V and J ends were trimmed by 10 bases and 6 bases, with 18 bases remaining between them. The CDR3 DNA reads TGTGCCATACGGAATCGGGGGGTGGATGGCTACACCTTC. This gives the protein CAIRNRGVDGYTF.

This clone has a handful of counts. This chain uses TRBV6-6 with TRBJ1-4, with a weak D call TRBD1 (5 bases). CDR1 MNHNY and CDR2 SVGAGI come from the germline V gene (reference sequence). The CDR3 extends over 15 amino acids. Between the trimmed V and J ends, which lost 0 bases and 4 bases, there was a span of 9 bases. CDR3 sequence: CASSYSGGVNEKLFF. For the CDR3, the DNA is TGTGCCAGCAGTTACTCTGGAGGGGTTAATGAAAAACTGTTTTTT.

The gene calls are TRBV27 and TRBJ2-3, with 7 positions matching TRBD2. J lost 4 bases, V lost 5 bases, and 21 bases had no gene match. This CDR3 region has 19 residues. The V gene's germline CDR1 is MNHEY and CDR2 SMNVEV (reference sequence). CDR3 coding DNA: TGTGCCAGCAGTAAACAACACCCCGGACTAGTCGGGAGACCAGATACGCAGTATTTT. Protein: CASSKQHPGLVGRPDTQYF.

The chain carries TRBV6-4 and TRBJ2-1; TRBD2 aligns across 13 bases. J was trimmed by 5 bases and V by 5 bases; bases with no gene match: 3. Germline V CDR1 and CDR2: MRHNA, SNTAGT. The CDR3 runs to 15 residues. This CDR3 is CASSKGTSGNNEQFF. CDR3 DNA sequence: TGTGCCAGCAGTAAAGGGACTAGCGGGAACAATGAGCAGTTCTTC.

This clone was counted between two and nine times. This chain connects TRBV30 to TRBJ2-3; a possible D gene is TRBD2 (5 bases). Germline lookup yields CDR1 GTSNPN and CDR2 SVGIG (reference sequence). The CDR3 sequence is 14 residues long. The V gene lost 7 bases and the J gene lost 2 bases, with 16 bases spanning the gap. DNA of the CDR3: TGTGCCTATGAGAGAGCGGTAAACACAGATACGCAGTATTTT. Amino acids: CAYERAVNTDTQYF. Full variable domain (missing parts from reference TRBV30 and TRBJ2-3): SQTIHQWPATLVQPVGSPLSLECTVEGTSNPNLYWYRQAAGRGLQLLFYSVGIGQISSEVPQNLSASRPQDRQFILSSKKLLLSDSGFYLCAYERAVNTDTQYFGPGTRLTVL.

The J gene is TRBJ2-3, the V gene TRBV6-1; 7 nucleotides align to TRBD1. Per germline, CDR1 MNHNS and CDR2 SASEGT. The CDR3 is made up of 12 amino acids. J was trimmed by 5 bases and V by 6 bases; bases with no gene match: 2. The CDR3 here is CASRRTGDTQYF. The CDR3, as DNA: TGTGCCAGCAGACGGACAGGAGATACGCAGTATTTT.

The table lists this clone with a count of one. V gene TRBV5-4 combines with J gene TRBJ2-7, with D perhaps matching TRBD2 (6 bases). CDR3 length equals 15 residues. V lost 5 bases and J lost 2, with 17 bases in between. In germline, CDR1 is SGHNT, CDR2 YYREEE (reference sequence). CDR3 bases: TGTGCCAGCAGTCCTACTGGGGGGACCCCCTACGAGCAGTACTTC. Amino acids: CASSPTGGTPYEQYF.

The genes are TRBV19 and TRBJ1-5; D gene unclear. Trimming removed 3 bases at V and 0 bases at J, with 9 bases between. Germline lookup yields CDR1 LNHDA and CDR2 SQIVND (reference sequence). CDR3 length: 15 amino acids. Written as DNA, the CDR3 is TGTGCCAGTAGTATCTACGGGCTTAGCAATCAGCCCCAGCATTTT. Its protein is CASSIYGLSNQPQHF.

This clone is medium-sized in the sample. The CDR3: CASSLKQGGLQPQHF. CDR3 nucleotide sequence: TGTGCCAGCAGTCTTAAACAGGGCGGGCTTCAGCCCCAGCATTTT. V is TRBV6-1 and J is TRBJ1-5, with D maybe TRBD1 (6 bases). CDR3 length equals 15 residues. V was trimmed by 5 bases and J by 6 bases, leaving 17 bases between them. CDR1 and CDR2 from the germline V gene are MNHNS and SASEGT.

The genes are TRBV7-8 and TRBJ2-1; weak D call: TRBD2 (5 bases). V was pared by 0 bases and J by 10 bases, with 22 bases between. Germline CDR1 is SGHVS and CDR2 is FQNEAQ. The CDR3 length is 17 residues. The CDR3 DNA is TGTGCCAGCAGCTTAGCTTTGGGGTTAGCGTCCAACCCGGAGCAGTTCTTC. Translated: CASSLALGLASNPEQFF.

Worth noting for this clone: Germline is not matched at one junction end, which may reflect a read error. Written as DNA, the CDR3 is TGTGCCAGCACCTTAGCCTACAATGAGCAGTTCTTC. As protein: CASTLAYNEQFF. V is TRBV11-3 and J is TRBJ2-1; D gene unclear. Germline lookup yields CDR1 SGHNT and CDR2 YENEEA. This CDR3 spans 12 amino acids.

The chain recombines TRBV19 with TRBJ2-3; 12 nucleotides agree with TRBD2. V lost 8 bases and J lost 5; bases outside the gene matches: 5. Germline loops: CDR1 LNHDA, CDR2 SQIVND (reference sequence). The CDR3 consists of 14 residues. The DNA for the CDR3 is TGTGCCAGTCGACTAGCGGGAGTCAGAGATACGCAGTATTTT. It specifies CASRLAGVRDTQYF. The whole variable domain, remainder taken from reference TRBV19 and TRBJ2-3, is DGGITQSPKYLFRKEGQNVTLSCEQNLNHDAMYWYRQDPGQGLRLIYYSQIVNDFQKGDIAEGYSVSREKKESFPLTVTSAQKNPTAFYLCASRLAGVRDTQYFGPGTRLTVL.

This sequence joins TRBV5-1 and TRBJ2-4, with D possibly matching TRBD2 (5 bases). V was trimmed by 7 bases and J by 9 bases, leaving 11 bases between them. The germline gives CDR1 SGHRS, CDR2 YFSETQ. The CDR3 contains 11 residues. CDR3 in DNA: TGCGCCAGCGAGGAGGCAGGCATTCAGTACTTC. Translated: CASEEAGIQYF. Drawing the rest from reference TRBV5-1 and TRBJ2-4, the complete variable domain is KAGVTQTPRYLIKTRGQQVTLSCSPISGHRSVSWYQQTPGQGLQFLFEYFSETQRNKGNFPGRFSGRQFSNSRSEMNVSTLELGDSALYLCASEEAGIQYFGAGTRLSVL.

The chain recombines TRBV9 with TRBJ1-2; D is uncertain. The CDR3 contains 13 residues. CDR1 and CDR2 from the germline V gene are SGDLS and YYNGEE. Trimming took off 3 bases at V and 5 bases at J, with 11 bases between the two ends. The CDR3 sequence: CASSEGSDYGYTF. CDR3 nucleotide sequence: TGTGCCAGCAGCGAAGGCAGCGATTATGGCTACACCTTC.

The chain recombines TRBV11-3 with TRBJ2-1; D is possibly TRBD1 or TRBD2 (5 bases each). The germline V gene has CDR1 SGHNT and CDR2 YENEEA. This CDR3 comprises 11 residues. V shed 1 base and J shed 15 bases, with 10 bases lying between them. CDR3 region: CASSLGGNTFF. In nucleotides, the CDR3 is TGTGCCAGCAGCTTAGGGGGGAATACGTTCTTC.

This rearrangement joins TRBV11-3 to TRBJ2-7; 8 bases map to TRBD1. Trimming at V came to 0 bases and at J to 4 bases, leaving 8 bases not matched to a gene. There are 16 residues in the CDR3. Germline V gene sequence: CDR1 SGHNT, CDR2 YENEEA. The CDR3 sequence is CASSLEQTGGRYEQYF. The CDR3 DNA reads TGTGCCAGCAGCTTAGAGCAAACAGGGGGTCGGTACGAGCAGTACTTC.

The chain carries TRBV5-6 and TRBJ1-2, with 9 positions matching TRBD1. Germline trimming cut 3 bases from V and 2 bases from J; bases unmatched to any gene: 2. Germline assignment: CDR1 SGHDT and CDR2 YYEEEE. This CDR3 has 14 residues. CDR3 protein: CASSSDRGNYGYTF. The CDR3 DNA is TGTGCCAGCAGCTCGGACAGGGGAAACTATGGCTACACCTTC. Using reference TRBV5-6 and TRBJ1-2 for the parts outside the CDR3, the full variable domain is DAGVTQSPTHLIKTRGQQVTLRCSPKSGHDTVSWYQQALGQGPQFIFQYYEEEERQRGNFPDRFSGHQFPNYSSELNVNALLLGDSALYLCASSSDRGNYGYTFGSGTRLTVV.

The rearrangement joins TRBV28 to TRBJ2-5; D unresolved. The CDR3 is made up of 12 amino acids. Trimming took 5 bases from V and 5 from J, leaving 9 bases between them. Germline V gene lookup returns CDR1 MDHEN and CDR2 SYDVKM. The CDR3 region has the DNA TGTGCCAGCAGTCCAGCTTGGGAGACCCAGTACTTC. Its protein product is CASSPAWETQYF. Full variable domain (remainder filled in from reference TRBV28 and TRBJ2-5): DVKVTQSSRYLVKRTGEKVFLECVQDMDHENMFWYRQDPGLGLRLIYFSYDVKMKEKGDIPEGYSVSREKKERFSLILESASTNQTSMYLCASSPAWETQYFGPGTRLLVL.

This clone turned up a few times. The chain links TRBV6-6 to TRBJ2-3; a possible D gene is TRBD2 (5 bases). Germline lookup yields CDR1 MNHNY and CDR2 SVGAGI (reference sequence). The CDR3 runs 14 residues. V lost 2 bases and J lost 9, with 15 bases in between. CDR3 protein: CASSYVISEGTQYF. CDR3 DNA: TGTGCCAGCAGTTACGTCATATCCGAGGGCACGCAGTATTTT.

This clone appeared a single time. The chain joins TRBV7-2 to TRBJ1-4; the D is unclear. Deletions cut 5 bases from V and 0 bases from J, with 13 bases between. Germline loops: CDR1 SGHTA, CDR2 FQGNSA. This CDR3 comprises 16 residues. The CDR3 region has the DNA TGTGCCAGCAGCCCCGCCACTGGGGCAACTAATGAAAAACTGTTTTTT. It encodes CASSPATGATNEKLFF.

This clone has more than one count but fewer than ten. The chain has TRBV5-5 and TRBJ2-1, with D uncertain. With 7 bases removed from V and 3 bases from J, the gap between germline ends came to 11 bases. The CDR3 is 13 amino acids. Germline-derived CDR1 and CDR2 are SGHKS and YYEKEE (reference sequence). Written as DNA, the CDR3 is TGTGCCAGCTCCCCCTCGAGCTACAATGAGCAGTTCTTC. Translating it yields CASSPSSYNEQFF.

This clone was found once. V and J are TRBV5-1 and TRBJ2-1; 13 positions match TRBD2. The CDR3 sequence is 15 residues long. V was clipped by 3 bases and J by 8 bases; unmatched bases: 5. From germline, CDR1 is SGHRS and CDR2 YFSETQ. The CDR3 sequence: CASSSRLAGGDEQFF. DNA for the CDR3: TGCGCCAGCAGCTCGCGACTAGCGGGAGGCGATGAGCAGTTCTTC.

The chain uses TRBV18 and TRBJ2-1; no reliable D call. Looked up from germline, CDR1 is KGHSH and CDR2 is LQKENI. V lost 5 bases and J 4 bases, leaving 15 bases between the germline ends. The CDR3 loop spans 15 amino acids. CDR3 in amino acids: CASSVGLGIYNEQFF. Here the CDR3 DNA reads TGTGCCAGCTCAGTCGGTTTAGGGATATACAATGAGCAGTTCTTC.

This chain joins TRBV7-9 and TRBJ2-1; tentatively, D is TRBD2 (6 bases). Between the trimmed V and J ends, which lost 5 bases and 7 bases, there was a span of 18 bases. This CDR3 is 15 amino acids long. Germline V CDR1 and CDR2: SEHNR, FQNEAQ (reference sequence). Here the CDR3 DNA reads TGTGCCAGCAGCCGGGGACTCTCTCTGGGGAATGAGCAGTTCTTC. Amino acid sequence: CASSRGLSLGNEQFF. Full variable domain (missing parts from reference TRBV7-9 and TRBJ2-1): DTGVSQNPRHKITKRGQNVTFRCDPISEHNRLYWYRQTLGQGPEFLTYFQNEAQLEKSRLLSDRFSAERPKGSFSTLEIQRTEQGDSAMYLCASSRGLSLGNEQFFGPGTRLTVL.

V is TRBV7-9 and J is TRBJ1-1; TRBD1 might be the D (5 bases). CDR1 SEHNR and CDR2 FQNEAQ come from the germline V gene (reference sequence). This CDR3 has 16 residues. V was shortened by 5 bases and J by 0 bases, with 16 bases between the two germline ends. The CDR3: CASSPSGGGMNTEAFF. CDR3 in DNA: TGTGCCAGCAGCCCCTCGGGGGGAGGGATGAACACTGAAGCTTTCTTT.

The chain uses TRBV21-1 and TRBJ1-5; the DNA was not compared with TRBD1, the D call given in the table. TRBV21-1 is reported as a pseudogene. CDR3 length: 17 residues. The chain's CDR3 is CASSKGLQGCGNQPQHF. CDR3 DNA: TGTGCCAGCAGCAAAGGGCTACAGGGATGTGGCAATCAGCCCCAGCATTTT.

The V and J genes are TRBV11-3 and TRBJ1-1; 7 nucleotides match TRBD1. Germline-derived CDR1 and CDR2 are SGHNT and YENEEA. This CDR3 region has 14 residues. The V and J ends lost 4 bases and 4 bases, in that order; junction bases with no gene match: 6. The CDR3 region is CASSSDRVITEAFF. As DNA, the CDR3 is TGTGCCAGCAGCTCTGACAGGGTAATCACTGAAGCTTTCTTT.